These 20 T cell receptor beta chains came from one sample sequenced in a study of CD8 T cells in Susac syndrome. RNA in amounts of 0.5 to 1 ug was reverse transcribed with random hexamers. TCRdb reprocessed the immunoSEQ multiplex PCR reads with MiXCR, giving one entry per CDR3 protein. The sample lists 100,000 to 150,000 distinct CDR3 sequences; 75% to 90% were seen once. Sequencing was done on a sample of CD8+ T cells from PBMCs. The source is a human donor with multiple sclerosis.

The V call is TRBV5-1, the J call TRBJ2-1; D gene unclear. Per the germline V gene, CDR1 is SGHRS and CDR2 is YFSETQ. The CDR3 has 13 amino acids. Trimming removed 5 bases from V and 6 bases from J, with 12 bases in between. Here the CDR3 reads CASRLSSSNEQFF. The CDR3 DNA is TGCGCCAGCAGATTGAGTAGCAGCAATGAGCAGTTCTTC.

The rearrangement uses TRBV29-1 and TRBJ1-2; D is undetermined. The CDR3 runs 9 residues. Trimming left V 7 bases short and J 10 bases short, with 10 bases between. The germline gives CDR1 SQVTM, CDR2 ANQGSEA. The CDR3 loop is CSADIDYTF. CDR3 sequence (DNA): TGCAGCGCTGACATAGACTACACCTTC.

V and J are TRBV19 and TRBJ2-1; 7 bases line up with TRBD2. Germline V gene sequence: CDR1 LNHDA, CDR2 SQIVND (reference sequence). J lost 5 bases, V lost 7 bases, and 11 bases had no gene match. The CDR3 consists of 15 residues. CDR3 coding DNA: TGTGCCAGTAAGTTTAGCGGGTTTACCAACAATGAGCAGTTCTTC. This encodes CASKFSGFTNNEQFF.

This clonotype was counted once. The genes are TRBV7-6 and TRBJ2-2; TRBD1 agrees at 9 bases. The CDR3 consists of 16 residues. The V segment lost 5 bases and the J segment 6 bases; nucleotides outside the gene matches: 10. Germline CDR1 and CDR2: SGHVS and FNYEAQ. In nucleotides, the CDR3 is TGTGCCAGCAGCGAGAATTCCGGGACAGGGTCCGGGGAGCTGTTTTTT. Translating gives CASSENSGTGSGELFF.

The chain has TRBV20-1 and TRBJ2-5; D could derive from TRBD1 or TRBD2 (5 bases each). V was clipped by 4 bases and J by 4 bases, with 19 bases between them. The CDR3 runs to 15 residues. Germline values: CDR1 DFQATT, CDR2 SNEGSKA (reference sequence). The CDR3 sequence: CSAKDGTDARETQYF. The CDR3 nucleotides are TGCAGTGCTAAAGATGGGACCGACGCTCGAGAGACCCAGTACTTC.

The chain has TRBV12-3 or TRBV12-4 and TRBJ2-5; D may correspond to TRBD1 or TRBD2 (5 bases each). CDR3 length equals 14 residues. V was pared by 2 bases and J by 4 bases, with 11 bases between. The CDR3 is CASSLPGRGETQYF. In DNA, the CDR3 is TGTGCCAGCAGTTTACCGGGACGGGGAGAGACCCAGTACTTC.

This clonotype was recorded only once. The chain recombines TRBV27 with TRBJ2-7; D might be TRBD1 (5 bases). This CDR3 comprises 13 residues. V lost 4 bases, J lost 4 bases, and 11 bases lay in between. CDR1 is MNHEY, CDR2 SMNVEV, per germline (reference sequence). This chain's CDR3 is CASSWRAGYEQYV. DNA for the CDR3: TGTGCCAGCAGTTGGCGAGCAGGGTACGAGCAGTACGTC.

This CDR3 reads CAIYPAPSSYNEQFF. The DNA of the CDR3 is TGTGCCATATACCCGGCGCCGAGCTCCTACAATGAGCAGTTCTTC. The chain employs TRBV7-9 and TRBJ2-1; D gene unclear. Trimming took 10 bases from V and 0 from J, leaving 16 bases between them. The germline gives CDR1 SEHNR, CDR2 FQNEAQ (reference sequence). The CDR3 is 15 amino acids.

This clonotype was counted only a few times. The chain employs TRBV5-6 and TRBJ2-1, with 10 positions matching TRBD2. This CDR3 comprises 14 residues. Germline loops: CDR1 SGHDT, CDR2 YYEEEE. The trim removed 4 bases at V and 6 bases at J, leaving 4 bases unmatched. The CDR3 sequence is CASSQGLAINEQFF. The CDR3 nucleotides are TGTGCCAGCAGCCAGGGACTAGCGATCAATGAGCAGTTCTTC.

This clonotype occurred once. The chain employs TRBV24-1 and TRBJ2-1; no clear D gene. The CDR3 is 16 amino acids. The ends were cut back, 5 bases at V and 5 bases at J, with 18 bases in the middle. In germline, CDR1 is KGHDR, CDR2 SFDVKD. Here the CDR3 reads CATSVYSEHTHNEQFF. As DNA, the CDR3 is TGTGCCACCAGTGTTTACAGCGAACACACACACAATGAGCAGTTCTTC.

The chain is built from TRBV28 and TRBJ1-1; 9 bases are shared with TRBD1. Trimming took 1 base from V and 1 from J; bases not matched to a gene: 7. Germline values: CDR1 MDHEN, CDR2 SYDVKM. The length of the CDR3 is 17 residues. The CDR3 bases are TGTGCCAGCAGTTTATCCCCTCGACAGGGGGGGAACACTGAAGCTTTCTTT. Amino acids: CASSLSPRQGGNTEAFF.

This clonotype was found a few times. This chain joins TRBV30 and TRBJ2-2; TRBD1 is a possible D gene (5 bases). Germline values: CDR1 GTSNPN, CDR2 SVGIG (reference sequence). The CDR3 is 16 residues long. Trimming stripped 1 base from V and 6 bases from J, with 18 bases between. The CDR3 coding sequence is TGTGCCTGGAGTGGGGTGGCCGAGACAGAAGCCGGGGAGCTGTTTTTT. The encoded protein is CAWSGVAETEAGELFF.

The chain uses TRBV6-4 and TRBJ2-1; D tentatively fits TRBD1 or TRBD2 (5 bases each). The CDR3 loop spans 13 amino acids. The germline V gene encodes CDR1 MRHNA and CDR2 SNTAGT. The V end lost 2 bases, the J end lost 8 bases, and 10 bases lay between the germline ends. This CDR3 is CASSDGGPHEQFF. In DNA form, the CDR3 reads TGTGCCAGCAGTGACGGGGGTCCCCATGAGCAGTTCTTC.

CDR3 in amino acids: CSARDRGSSSYNEQFF. CDR3 DNA: TGCAGTGCTAGAGATCGGGGGTCGAGCTCCTACAATGAGCAGTTCTTC. This chain links TRBV20-1 with TRBJ2-1; D is perhaps TRBD2 (6 bases). CDR1 and CDR2 from the germline V gene are DFQATT and SNEGSKA (reference sequence). V dropped 0 bases and J dropped 0 bases, with 12 bases sitting between them. The CDR3 is 16 amino acids.

This clonotype has just a few counts. The CDR3 spells CASSLGRGLYTGELFF. DNA for the CDR3: TGTGCCAGCAGCTTAGGCAGGGGGCTCTACACCGGGGAGCTGTTTTTT. This chain links TRBV11-2 with TRBJ2-2; 8 bases align to TRBD1. The CDR3 is 16 residues long. Looked up from germline, CDR1 is SGHAT and CDR2 is FQNNGV. Trimming at V came to 1 base and at J to 3 bases, leaving 4 bases not matched to a gene.

The rearrangement uses TRBV2 and TRBJ1-1; no reliable D call. This CDR3 is 14 amino acids long. Germline CDR1 SNHLY, CDR2 FYNNEI. The V gene lost 8 bases and the J gene lost 0 bases, with 13 bases spanning the gap. The CDR3, as DNA: TGTGCCAGCGAGTCTGTTCTCCTGAACACTGAAGCTTTCTTT. Protein product: CASESVLLNTEAFF.

The chain is built from TRBV27 and TRBJ1-1; D gene uncertain. Trimming removed 5 bases at V and 4 bases at J, with 11 bases between. Germline V gene lookup returns CDR1 MNHEY and CDR2 SMNVEV (reference sequence). This CDR3 region has 13 residues. CDR3 nucleotide sequence: TGTGCCAGCAGTGCTTTGGGAAGCACTGAAGCTTTCTTT. This codes for CASSALGSTEAFF.

The chain uses TRBV7-9 and TRBJ2-2, with D maybe TRBD2 (6 bases). Trimming took off 2 bases at V and 3 bases at J, with 16 bases between the two ends. This CDR3 has 17 amino acids. Germline values: CDR1 SEHNR, CDR2 FQNEAQ (reference sequence). CDR3 DNA sequence: TGTGCCAGCAGCTTATCCGTGACTCCGGGGGACACCGGGGAGCTGTTTTTT. It yields the protein CASSLSVTPGDTGELFF.

The chain carries TRBV18 and TRBJ2-1; 7 bases align to TRBD2. Looked up from germline, CDR1 is KGHSH and CDR2 is LQKENI. After removal of 0 bases from V and 8 bases from J, the junction contained 1 base not matched to a gene. The CDR3 is 13 amino acids. In nucleotides, the CDR3 is TGTGCCAGCTCACCACCTGCGGGAGATGAGCAGTTCTTC. Translating it yields CASSPPAGDEQFF. The entire variable domain, with the rest obtained from reference TRBV18 and TRBJ2-1, is as follows: NAGVMQNPRHLVRRRGQEARLRCSPMKGHSHVYWYRQLPEEGLKFMVYLQKENIIDESGMPKERFSAEFPKEGPSILRIQQVVRGDSAAYFCASSPPAGDEQFFGPGTRLTVL.

The CDR3 sequence is CASSFGYNEQFF. CDR3 nucleotides: TGTGCCAGCAGCTTTGGTTACAATGAGCAGTTCTTC. The chain combines TRBV27 with TRBJ2-1; no clear D. CDR3 length equals 12 residues. Trimming shortened V by 6 bases and J by 4 bases, and 7 bases separated the two germline ends. Germline loops: CDR1 MNHEY, CDR2 SMNVEV (reference sequence).